The next 20 T cell receptor beta chains were all read from a single sample in a study of cytomegalovirus exposure and HLA in healthy donors. The PCR employed 60 Vbeta primers together with 13 Jbeta primers. Data came from immunoSEQ multiplex PCR; TCRdb stores just in-frame clones and leaves some out. The sample includes about 120,000 clones, about 78% seen only once; the top ten take 8.2%. Sequenced: PBMCs. The receptor set was obtained from a woman between 40 and 50 years old in good health and CMV-seropositive.

This sequence joins TRBV9 and TRBJ1-3, with D perhaps TRBD1 (6 bases). Germline CDR1 SGDLS, CDR2 YYNGEE. Trimming shortened V by 0 bases and J by 8 bases, and 12 bases separated the two germline ends. The CDR3 is made up of 14 amino acids. CDR3 bases: TGTGCCAGCAGCGTAGACAGGCCAGGGGACACCATATATTTT. Translation: CASSVDRPGDTIYF.

This clone was observed a few times. This chain uses TRBV9 with TRBJ1-4; D may be TRBD1 (5 bases). The V end was cut by 0 bases, the J end by 5 bases, with 8 bases between. Germline V gene lookup returns CDR1 SGDLS and CDR2 YYNGEE. The CDR3 spans 14 residues. CDR3 loop: CASSVGTQNEKLFF. DNA for the CDR3: TGTGCCAGCAGCGTAGGGACACAGAATGAAAAACTGTTTTTT.

This chain joins TRBV11-1 and TRBJ2-2; D possibly corresponds to TRBD1 (6 bases). The CDR3 has 14 residues. V gave up 3 bases and J gave up 6 bases, with 11 bases separating them. Germline V gives CDR1 SGHAT, CDR2 FQDESV (reference sequence). CDR3 loop: CASSFQGRAGELFF. CDR3 bases: TGTGCCAGCAGCTTCCAGGGGCGGGCCGGGGAGCTGTTTTTT.

The chain links TRBV2 to TRBJ2-7; 8 bases fit TRBD2. Trimming took 1 base from V and 4 from J; bases not matched to a gene: 3. The CDR3 has 14 residues. Germline V CDR1 and CDR2: SNHLY, FYNNEI. CDR3 protein: CASSEDGGAYEQYF. The CDR3 DNA sequence: TGTGCCAGCAGTGAAGACGGGGGGGCTTACGAGCAGTACTTC.

The rearrangement uses TRBV20-1 and TRBJ2-5, with 7 bases fitting TRBD2. Looked up from germline, CDR1 is DFQATT and CDR2 is SNEGSKA (reference sequence). This CDR3 is 11 amino acids long. V trimming: 8 bases; J trimming: 14 bases; junction bases outside the gene matches: 14. CDR3 loop: CSLYRDYRNYF. The CDR3 bases are TGCAGTCTCTATCGGGACTATCGGAATTACTTC.

Remarks on this clone: In the same sample, other DNA sequences code for this CDR3. The chain joins TRBV4-1 to TRBJ1-2, with D possibly TRBD1 on 6 matching bases. The CDR3 runs 14 residues. Germline V gives CDR1 MGHRA, CDR2 YSYEKL. V was shortened by 0 bases and J by 5 bases, with 10 bases between the two germline ends. CDR3 coding DNA: TGCGCCAGCAGCCAAGAAGGCCAGGGGTATGGCTACACCTTC. Its translation is CASSQEGQGYGYTF.

This clone was counted a few times. Additional DNA sequences in this sample encode the identical CDR3. The J gene is TRBJ1-1, the V gene TRBV5-1; 8 bases line up with TRBD1. Germline lookup yields CDR1 SGHRS and CDR2 YFSETQ. CDR3 length: 14 amino acids. With 0 bases clipped from V and 3 bases from J, the junction kept 1 base outside the gene matches. As DNA, the CDR3 is TGCGCCAGCAGCTTGGCGACAGGGGACACTGAAGCTTTCTTT. Translation gives CASSLATGDTEAFF.

V usage is TRBV7-9 and J usage is TRBJ2-5; TRBD1 might be the D (6 bases). The V gene's germline CDR1 is SEHNR and CDR2 FQNEAQ (reference sequence). V gave up 3 bases and J gave up 5 bases, with 22 bases separating them. This CDR3 is 17 amino acids long. For the CDR3, the DNA is TGTGCCAGCAGCTTCAAGGCAGAGGGGGTCTCTGGGGAGACCCAGTACTTC. Its protein is CASSFKAEGVSGETQYF.

The CDR3 protein is CSALTGYEQYF. The CDR3 region has the DNA TGCAGTGCCTTAACTGGTTACGAGCAGTACTTC. The V gene is TRBV20-1, the J gene TRBJ2-7; no clear D. The CDR3 extends over 11 amino acids. In germline, CDR1 is DFQATT, CDR2 SNEGSKA (reference sequence). Between the trimmed V and J ends, which lost 6 bases and 4 bases, there was a span of 10 bases.

J is TRBJ1-6 and V is TRBV7-2, with D uncertain. Germline CDR1 and CDR2: SGHTA and FQGNSA. This CDR3 spans 15 amino acids. Trimming stripped 3 bases from V and 9 bases from J, with 15 bases between. The CDR3 spells CASSFESGVISPLHF. The CDR3 DNA reads TGTGCCAGCAGCTTTGAATCGGGAGTAATTTCACCCCTCCACTTT.

V and J are TRBV2 and TRBJ1-2; the match to TRBD1 covers 7 bases. V was pared by 6 bases and J by 0 bases, with 10 bases of the junction left unmatched. Germline V gives CDR1 SNHLY, CDR2 FYNNEI. CDR3 length: 16 amino acids. The chain's CDR3 is CASRPRTGRANYGYTF. CDR3 sequence (DNA): TGTGCCAGCAGGCCCAGGACAGGCAGAGCTAACTATGGCTACACCTTC.

This CDR3 is CASNSQYRGDSPLHF. Written as DNA, the CDR3 is TGCGCCAGCAACAGCCAATATCGGGGGGATTCACCCCTCCACTTT. The chain has TRBV4-3 and TRBJ1-6; TRBD1 is a possible D gene (5 bases). V was cut by 7 bases and J by 8 bases, with 18 bases left in between. CDR1 is LGHNA, CDR2 YSLEER, per germline. This CDR3 comprises 15 residues.

The chain is built from TRBV29-1 and TRBJ1-1, with 7 bases lining up with TRBD1. Germline V gene lookup returns CDR1 SQVTM and CDR2 ANQGSEA. V was clipped by 2 bases and J by 0 bases; unmatched bases: 12. This CDR3 has 17 residues. The CDR3 protein is CSVEKTGRYGMNTEAFF. The DNA for the CDR3 is TGCAGCGTTGAAAAGACAGGGAGGTATGGGATGAACACTGAAGCTTTCTTT.

The chain combines TRBV29-1 with TRBJ1-1; D possibly corresponds to TRBD1 (6 bases). The V gene lost 5 bases and the J gene lost 3 bases, with 16 bases spanning the gap. Germline V gene data show CDR1 as SQVTM and CDR2 as ANQGSEA. The CDR3 is made up of 14 amino acids. CDR3 DNA: TGCAGCGTTCGATTTGGCAGGGGCGACACTGAAGCTTTCTTT. Encoded protein: CSVRFGRGDTEAFF.

The sample holds one count of this clone. This chain links TRBV9 with TRBJ2-3, with D perhaps TRBD2 (6 bases). CDR3 length: 17 residues. From germline, CDR1 is SGDLS and CDR2 YYNGEE. With 4 bases removed from V and 1 base from J, the gap between germline ends came to 19 bases. CDR3 DNA: TGTGCCAGCAGCCCCCGTGGAGGCCCGGGGGGCACAGATACGCAGTATTTT. This translates into CASSPRGGPGGTDTQYF.

This clone was picked up a small number of times. V usage is TRBV14 and J usage is TRBJ2-1; unclear D gene. The CDR3 has 16 amino acids. Trimming pared 2 bases from V and 3 bases from J, leaving 14 bases between. The germline CDR1 and CDR2 sequences are SGHDN and FVKESK. CDR3 sequence: CASSQWQNSGYNEQFF. The CDR3 DNA reads as TGTGCCAGCAGCCAATGGCAGAACTCGGGCTACAATGAGCAGTTCTTC.

The chain's CDR3 is CASSFTGGDGYTF. CDR3 nucleotides: TGTGCCAGCAGTTTCACAGGGGGCGATGGCTACACCTTC. The V gene is TRBV2, the J gene TRBJ1-2; 9 bases map to TRBD1. The CDR3 extends over 13 amino acids. Germline V CDR1 and CDR2: SNHLY, FYNNEI. V was clipped by 5 bases and J by 6 bases; unmatched bases: 4.

This chain joins TRBV2 and TRBJ2-6; a possible D gene is TRBD1 (5 bases). The CDR3 runs 15 residues. CDR1 is SNHLY, CDR2 FYNNEI, per germline. Between the trimmed V and J ends, which lost 7 bases and 1 base, there was a span of 11 bases. The CDR3 is CASILRVSGANVLTF. The CDR3 coding sequence is TGTGCCAGCATCCTCAGGGTGTCTGGGGCCAACGTCCTGACTTTC.

The V call is TRBV29-1, the J call TRBJ2-1; possible D gene TRBD2, 6 bases. This CDR3 comprises 13 residues. Germline loops: CDR1 SQVTM, CDR2 ANQGSEA. Trimming cost V 7 bases and J 12 bases, with 22 bases left between them. CDR3 amino acids: CSAAVDGGLGQFF. CDR3 nucleotides: TGCAGCGCCGCGGTGGACGGGGGTCTAGGGCAGTTCTTC.

The V call is TRBV7-8, the J call TRBJ1-5; TRBD1 might be the D (5 bases). The germline V and J ends were trimmed by 2 bases and 10 bases, with 12 bases remaining between them. This CDR3 is built from 13 residues. Germline V gene data show CDR1 as SGHVS and CDR2 as FQNEAQ. The CDR3 bases are TGTGCCAGCAGCTTACAGGGAATCGGCCCCCAGCATTTT. As protein: CASSLQGIGPQHF.